The clone carrying this T cell receptor beta chain has a handful of counts. Its antigen is not known. Profiling relied on immunoSEQ multiplex PCR, and the TCRdb table lists in-frame clones only, not all of them. This table holds roughly 27,000 clones, 70% to 85% found once. The data were taken from a study of T cells in narcolepsy. Study-wide points: Autoreactive HCRT-specific and TRIB2-specific clonotypes were marked in same-patient CSF-versus-blood CD4+ comparisons.

V lost 5 bases to trimming and J lost 3 bases, with 20 bases between them. The germline CDR1 and CDR2 sequences are SGHAT and FQNNGV. The CDR3 covers 16 residues. This clonotype was obtained from a human donor in good health. Input material: memory (CD45RA-) CD4+ T cells from blood. V is TRBV11-2 and J is TRBJ2-7; D may correspond to TRBD1 or TRBD2 (5 bases each). Here the CDR3 reads CASSLRGRDGFYEQYF. CDR3 sequence (DNA): TGTGCCAGCAGCCTACGTGGTAGGGACGGGTTCTACGAGCAGTACTTC.